This T cell receptor (beta chain) comes out of a study of cytomegalovirus exposure and HLA in healthy donors. Study-level findings and limits: The tendency of first-cohort TCR clusters to co-occur in the 120 or so validation repertoires emerged from a later analysis. While the bulk of TCR sequences proved rare, some public TCRs turned up in many donors.

The CDR3 spans 17 residues. V lost 0 bases and J lost 2, with 17 bases in between. The germline V gene has CDR1 SGHTA and CDR2 FQGNSA. Points on this clone: The antigen remains undetermined.

Clones were read by immunoSEQ multiplex PCR, and TCRdb kept only the in-frame ones, dropping some. The table lists 180,000 or so clones, 86% of them singletons, with around 7.2% in the top ten. The sequenced sample consisted of PBMCs. This clonotype was sampled from a man aged 25 to 45 in good health and CMV-seropositive. The rearrangement joins TRBV7-2 to TRBJ2-7; the D gene is possibly TRBD1 (5 bases). CDR3 region: CASSLARARASTYEQYF. The CDR3 DNA reads TGTGCCAGCAGCTTAGCCAGGGCCAGGGCGAGCACCTACGAGCAGTACTTC.